The present T cell receptor (beta chain) was sequenced within a study of cytomegalovirus exposure and HLA in healthy donors. On the study more broadly: The same platform was used for the 120 or so validation repertoires as for the approximately 670 first-cohort repertoires, as reported in a later analysis.

Data came from immunoSEQ multiplex PCR; TCRdb stores just in-frame clones and leaves some out. The repertoire holds around 250,000 clones, with 90% as singletons. Study findings and constraints: Most TCRs appeared rarely, but some public TCRs recurred in many donors. Reported results showed that the classifier diagnosed cytomegalovirus status with high specificity and sensitivity.

A remark on this clone: Its antigen is currently unknown.

CDR3 size: 13 residues. V was clipped by 5 bases and J by 3 bases, with 11 bases between them. Germline assignment: CDR1 SGHTA and CDR2 FQGTGA. V is TRBV7-3 and J is TRBJ2-7, with no clear D. The TCR comes from a woman aged 25 to 39 in good health and CMV-seronegative. Source material: PBMCs. CDR3 coding DNA: TGTGCCAGCAGCCCGGGCGGCGGCTACGAGCAGTACTTC. This translates into CASSPGGGYEQYF.